Following are 30 T cell receptor beta chains from one sample sequenced in a study of Ad26.COV2.S vaccination and SARS-CoV-2 variants. Sequencing used immunoSEQ multiplex PCR; TCRdb keeps in-frame clones, though not all of them. The sample shows 300,000 to 400,000 clones, roughly 84% of them seen only once. The treatment denotes: around 19 received Ad26.COV2.S at low or high dose, single or two shots; about five received placebo; per-sample allocation not given. Samples came from day 63 after the first vaccine or placebo injection. The sample in question was peripheral blood, obtained in a trial of Ad26.COV2.S vaccine versus placebo. These receptors were obtained from a person between 18 and 59 years old who received the Ad26.COV2.S COVID-19 vaccine or a placebo.

V is TRBV4-1 and J is TRBJ1-5; TRBD1 might be the D (5 bases). Germline-derived CDR1 and CDR2 are MGHRA and YSYEKL. This CDR3 spans 16 amino acids. V dropped 3 bases and J dropped 0 bases, with 12 bases sitting between them. The CDR3 region has the DNA TGCGCCAGCAGCCACCCCGGGGGTAATAGCAATCAGCCCCAGCATTTT. It translates to CASSHPGGNSNQPQHF.

The chain recombines TRBV3-1 (or the pseudogene TRBV3-2) with TRBJ1-5; no clear D. Per germline, CDR1 LGHDT and CDR2 YNNKEL (reference sequence). The CDR3 runs 13 residues. The V gene lost 0 bases and the J gene lost 7 bases, with 7 bases spanning the gap. This CDR3 reads CASSQDVFQPQHF. The CDR3 DNA sequence: TGTGCCAGCAGCCAAGATGTGTTCCAGCCCCAGCATTTT.

The chain uses TRBV25-1 and TRBJ1-5, with D uncertain. V lost 2 bases and J 8 bases, leaving 13 bases between the germline ends. The CDR3 is made up of 14 amino acids. Germline CDR1 MGHDK, CDR2 SYGVNS. The CDR3 DNA reads TGTGCCAGCAGTGAACTCGGACCGGGTAAGCCCCAGCATTTT. Translation gives CASSELGPGKPQHF.

J is TRBJ2-5 and V is TRBV13, with no clear D. This CDR3 spans 14 amino acids. The germline gives CDR1 PRHDT, CDR2 FYEKMQ (reference sequence). V lost 0 bases, J lost 2 bases, and 7 bases lay in between. CDR3 nucleotides: TGTGCCAGCAGCTTAGGGGGATTACAAGAGACCCAGTACTTC. Amino acid sequence: CASSLGGLQETQYF.

The chain uses TRBV3-1 (or the pseudogene TRBV3-2) and TRBJ1-3; D perhaps matches TRBD1 (6 bases). The germline CDR1 and CDR2 sequences are LGHDT and YNNKEL (reference sequence). This CDR3 is built from 16 residues. V lost 2 bases and J 8 bases, leaving 19 bases between the germline ends. The CDR3 region is CASSQIAREGEDTIYF. The CDR3 nucleotides read TGTGCCAGCAGCCAAATAGCCAGGGAGGGGGAGGACACCATATATTTT.

This chain links TRBV7-9 with TRBJ2-5, with unresolved D. V lost 7 bases to trimming and J lost 1 base, with 7 bases between them. The CDR3 spans 12 residues. Germline V gene sequence: CDR1 SEHNR, CDR2 FQNEAQ (reference sequence). For the CDR3, the DNA is TGTGCCAGCACCTCCGCCCAAGAGACCCAGTACTTC. Its translation is CASTSAQETQYF.

The V gene is TRBV3-1 (or the pseudogene TRBV3-2), the J gene TRBJ1-5; D is uncertain. The CDR3 loop spans 14 amino acids. The V gene's germline CDR1 is LGHDT and CDR2 YNNKEL (reference sequence). V dropped 1 base and J dropped 4 bases, with 8 bases sitting between them. Written as DNA, the CDR3 is TGTGCCAGCAGCCAAGCCAGGATTAATCAGCCCCAGCATTTT. Residues: CASSQARINQPQHF.

This chain joins TRBV19 and TRBJ2-1; D unclear. Trimming took 3 bases from V and 4 from J, leaving 7 bases between them. CDR3 length equals 13 residues. Germline assignment: CDR1 LNHDA and CDR2 SQIVND (reference sequence). The CDR3 nucleotides are TGTGCCAGTAGTATTTCGGATTACAATGAGCAGTTCTTC. Translating it yields CASSISDYNEQFF.

The chain employs TRBV19 and TRBJ1-1; TRBD1 agrees at 8 bases. The germline gives CDR1 LNHDA, CDR2 SQIVND (reference sequence). CDR3 length: 15 amino acids. V shed 4 bases and J 2 bases; nucleotides not matched to a gene: 6. DNA of the CDR3: TGTGCCAGTAGTAGAAACAGGGGGGGAAACACTGAAGCTTTCTTT. Protein product: CASSRNRGGNTEAFF.

A few counts support this clone. A read error may account for a junction end that differs from germline. This sequence joins TRBV7-7 and TRBJ2-3; 8 nucleotides match TRBD2. The CDR3 covers 15 residues. Germline V gene data show CDR1 as SSHAT and CDR2 as FNYEAQ (reference sequence). CDR3 region: CASSLGGDNTDTQYF. CDR3 bases: TGTGCTAGCAGTCTCGGGGGGGATAACACAGATACGCAGTATTTT. The variable domain in full, with the rest retrieved from reference TRBV7-7 and TRBJ2-3, is GAGVSQSPRYKVTKRGQDVTLRCDPISSHATLYWYQQALGQGPEFLTYFNYEAQPDKSGLPSDRFSAERPEGSISTLTIQRTEQRDSAMYRCASSLGGDNTDTQYFGPGTRLTVL.

V and J are TRBV7-9 and TRBJ2-7; 8 bases align to TRBD2. J gave up 7 bases and V 3 bases, and 8 bases lay outside the gene matches. Per germline, CDR1 SEHNR and CDR2 FQNEAQ (reference sequence). The length of the CDR3 is 14 residues. The CDR3: CASSFDGGAKEQYF. The CDR3 region has the DNA TGTGCCAGCAGCTTCGACGGGGGGGCGAAAGAGCAGTACTTC.

The chain links TRBV11-2 to TRBJ1-4; D is unclear. V lost 8 bases to trimming and J lost 0 bases, with 25 bases between them. The CDR3 runs to 19 residues. Germline-derived CDR1 and CDR2 are SGHAT and FQNNGV. CDR3 amino acids: CASSVRQAGELATNEKLFF. CDR3 DNA sequence: TGTGCCAGCTCGGTACGTCAGGCGGGAGAACTTGCAACTAATGAAAAACTGTTTTTT.

The chain combines TRBV5-4 with TRBJ2-7, with 11 bases fitting TRBD1. Germline lookup yields CDR1 SGHNT and CDR2 YYREEE (reference sequence). J was trimmed by 7 bases and V by 3 bases; bases with no gene match: 9. This CDR3 is 15 amino acids long. The CDR3 coding sequence is TGTGCCAGCAGCTGGACAGGACAGGGGGCGCGAGAGCAGTACTTC. Translating gives CASSWTGQGAREQYF.

In the case of this clone: Other DNA sequences in this sample translate to the same CDR3. The V and J genes are TRBV7-3 and TRBJ2-1; TRBD2 matches at 12 bases. The CDR3 runs 15 residues. The germline gives CDR1 SGHTA, CDR2 FQGTGA. V lost 5 bases, J lost 2 bases, and 1 base stayed unmatched. The CDR3 bases are TGTGCCAGCAGCCCTAGCGGGGGGGCCTACAATGAGCAGTTCTTC. This translates into CASSPSGGAYNEQFF. Supplemented by reference TRBV7-3 and TRBJ2-1, the full variable domain reads GAGVSQTPSNKVTEKGKYVELRCDPISGHTALYWYRQSLGQGPEFLIYFQGTGAADDSGLPNDRFFAVRPEGSVSTLKIQRTERGDSAVYLCASSPSGGAYNEQFFGPGTRLTVL.

This rearrangement joins TRBV12-3 or TRBV12-4 to TRBJ2-3; D not resolved. Trimming removed 7 bases at V and 4 bases at J, with 9 bases between. The CDR3 spans 12 residues. CDR3 in DNA: TGTGCCAGCACCGTAGGCTCAGATACGCAGTATTTT. This sequence encodes CASTVGSDTQYF.

The rearrangement uses TRBV30 and TRBJ1-2, with 8 bases matching TRBD1. The CDR3 has 13 residues. V dropped 1 base and J dropped 6; count of bases not matched to a gene: 4. CDR1 GTSNPN and CDR2 SVGIG come from the germline V gene (reference sequence). The CDR3 region is CAWSDIQGDGYTF. CDR3 coding DNA: TGTGCCTGGAGTGATATACAGGGGGATGGCTACACCTTC.

The CDR3 DNA reads TGTGCCAGCAGCCCCTGGGACTCCCTCTACGAGCAGTACTTC. As protein: CASSPWDSLYEQYF. V usage is TRBV7-9 and J usage is TRBJ2-7; tentatively, D is TRBD2 (6 bases). The CDR3 is 14 residues long. Germline V gene lookup returns CDR1 SEHNR and CDR2 FQNEAQ (reference sequence). Trimming removed 5 bases from V and 3 bases from J, with 14 bases in between.

The chain combines TRBV5-1 with TRBJ2-5, with 7 bases that match TRBD2. The CDR3 has 14 amino acids. Germline values: CDR1 SGHRS, CDR2 YFSETQ. The junction had 2 bases not matched to a gene; V was cut back by 0 bases and J by 3 bases. CDR3 bases: TGCGCCAGCAGCTTGGCGGGGGGAGAAGAGACCCAGTACTTC. It codes for CASSLAGGEETQYF.

The rearrangement links TRBV30 to TRBJ1-1; no clear D gene. The germline V gene encodes CDR1 GTSNPN and CDR2 SVGIG (reference sequence). The CDR3 is 13 residues long. V lost 0 bases, J lost 1 base, and 6 bases lay in between. CDR3 nucleotides: TGTGCCTGGAGTGTCGGCAAGAACACTGAAGCTTTCTTT. It translates to CAWSVGKNTEAFF.

This sequence joins TRBV2 and TRBJ1-1, with TRBD1 as a possible D gene (5 bases). CDR1 and CDR2 (germline): SNHLY, FYNNEI. The CDR3 contains 14 residues. V was clipped by 10 bases and J by 1 base, with 16 bases between them. CDR3 nucleotides: TGTGCCACCCACTGGCGGGGCAGGAACACTGAAGCTTTCTTT. Translating it yields CATHWRGRNTEAFF.

This clone occurred once. The J gene is TRBJ2-5, the V gene TRBV3-1 (or the pseudogene TRBV3-2); D perhaps matches TRBD1 (5 bases). Trimming shortened V by 1 base and J by 4 bases, and 13 bases separated the two germline ends. Per germline, CDR1 LGHDT and CDR2 YNNKEL (reference sequence). This CDR3 is built from 15 residues. CDR3 loop: CASSQAFRAAETQYF. CDR3 coding DNA: TGTGCCAGCAGCCAAGCCTTCAGGGCCGCAGAGACCCAGTACTTC.

This sequence joins TRBV5-8 and TRBJ1-3, with 8 bases lining up with TRBD1. CDR1 and CDR2 (germline): SGHTS, YDEGEE. The trim removed 1 base at V and 3 bases at J, leaving 3 bases unmatched. CDR3 length: 15 residues. The CDR3 loop reads CASSLRGQVGNTIYF. The CDR3 DNA sequence: TGTGCCAGCAGCTTGCGGGGACAGGTTGGAAACACCATATATTTT.

The V call is TRBV18, the J call TRBJ1-2, with D hard to call. The V gene lost 3 bases and the J gene lost 8 bases, with 16 bases spanning the gap. The CDR3 sequence is 14 residues long. Germline CDR1 and CDR2: KGHSH and LQKENI. Here the CDR3 reads CASSPGLQLTGYTF. The CDR3 DNA reads TGTGCCAGCTCACCTGGTTTGCAGCTTACGGGCTACACCTTC.

The chain employs TRBV7-8 and TRBJ2-7; 9 bases are a match to TRBD1. The CDR3 consists of 15 residues. After removal of 10 bases from V and 0 bases from J, the junction contained 10 bases not matched to a gene. Germline CDR1 reads SGHVS; CDR2 reads FQNEAQ. The CDR3: CATLSGTGSSYEQYF. The CDR3 DNA is TGTGCCACCCTATCCGGGACAGGGAGCTCCTACGAGCAGTACTTC. The full variable domain, completed using reference TRBV7-8 and TRBJ2-7, is GAGVSQSPRYKVAKRGQDVALRCDPISGHVSLFWYQQALGQGPEFLTYFQNEAQLDKSGLPSDRFFAERPEGSVSTLKIQRTQQEDSAVYLCATLSGTGSSYEQYFGPGTRLTVT.

The gene calls are TRBV3-1 (or the pseudogene TRBV3-2) and TRBJ2-2, with D unclear. The germline V and J ends were trimmed by 0 bases and 5 bases, with 13 bases remaining between them. Germline V gene data show CDR1 as LGHDT and CDR2 as YNNKEL (reference sequence). The CDR3 consists of 16 residues. DNA of the CDR3: TGTGCCAGCAGCCAAGATGAGCTGGGTTGGACCGGGGAGCTGTTTTTT. Residues: CASSQDELGWTGELFF.

The rearrangement uses TRBV2 and TRBJ2-1; no firm D call. The length of the CDR3 is 17 residues. Trimming cost V 0 bases and J 1 base, with 13 bases left between them. Per germline, CDR1 SNHLY and CDR2 FYNNEI. The CDR3 nucleotides are TGTGCCAGCAGTGAAGCAAGAGGACCCAATTCCTACAATGAGCAGTTCTTC. It is translated as CASSEARGPNSYNEQFF.

The chain joins TRBV5-5 to TRBJ1-4, with no clear D. CDR1 is SGHKS, CDR2 YYEKEE, per germline (reference sequence). Trimming took off 0 bases at V and 2 bases at J, with 11 bases between the two ends. The CDR3 totals 16 residues. Here the CDR3 reads CASSLDAGRTNEKLFF. Written as DNA, the CDR3 is TGTGCCAGCAGCTTGGATGCGGGAAGGACTAATGAAAAACTGTTTTTT.

CDR3 region: CASSQLAGGLSEQFF. Here the CDR3 DNA reads TGTGCCAGCAGCCAACTAGCGGGGGGCCTAAGCGAGCAGTTCTTC. V is TRBV3-1 (or the pseudogene TRBV3-2) and J is TRBJ2-1; TRBD2 aligns across 11 bases. The ends lost 2 bases at V and 10 bases at J; junction bases unmatched: 7. The CDR3 is 15 residues long. The germline V gene has CDR1 LGHDT and CDR2 YNNKEL (reference sequence).

The rearrangement links TRBV4-3 to TRBJ2-3, with 8 positions matching TRBD1. Germline assignment: CDR1 LGHNA and CDR2 YSLEER. V shed 2 bases, J shed 0 bases, and the junction held 1 base outside the gene matches. This CDR3 is built from 15 residues. The CDR3 spells CASSQQGASTDTQYF. In DNA, the CDR3 is TGCGCCAGCAGCCAACAGGGGGCAAGCACAGATACGCAGTATTTT.

This clone was seen a handful of times. V usage is TRBV5-6 and J usage is TRBJ1-1, with D unclear. Germline V CDR1 and CDR2: SGHDT, YYEEEE. V was clipped by 2 bases and J by 1 base, with 9 bases between them. This CDR3 has 14 residues. The CDR3 bases are TGTGCCAGCAGCTTAGACACAACGAACACTGAAGCTTTCTTT. It yields the protein CASSLDTTNTEAFF. The complete variable domain, with remaining parts taken from reference TRBV5-6 and TRBJ1-1, reads DAGVTQSPTHLIKTRGQQVTLRCSPKSGHDTVSWYQQALGQGPQFIFQYYEEEERQRGNFPDRFSGHQFPNYSSELNVNALLLGDSALYLCASSLDTTNTEAFFGQGTRLTVV.